This TCR beta chain emerged from a study of blood T cell repertoires in COVID-19. Background on the study: Samples came from the United States, Italy and Spain, spanning acute and convalescent COVID-19. Sources were T cells, B-cell-depleted T cells, or PBMCs; the material itself was cDNA or gDNA.

Germline-derived CDR1 and CDR2 are ENHRY and SYGVKD. This CDR3 comprises 14 residues. Trimming pared 7 bases from V and 6 bases from J, leaving 16 bases between. The count of this clone is one. The assay was immunoSEQ multiplex PCR, and TCRdb's table has in-frame clones only and misses some. In the table there are tens of thousands of clones, roughly nine tenths of which are singletons. The TCR was taken from a man aged 55 to 70 with acute or convalescent COVID-19. Sequenced input: peripheral blood. This rearrangement joins TRBV10-3 to TRBJ2-1; maybe TRBD2 (7 bases). The CDR3 DNA reads as TGTGCCATCAAGGGGGGGGCCCGGTTCAATGAGCAGTTCTTC. Its protein product is CAIKGGARFNEQFF.